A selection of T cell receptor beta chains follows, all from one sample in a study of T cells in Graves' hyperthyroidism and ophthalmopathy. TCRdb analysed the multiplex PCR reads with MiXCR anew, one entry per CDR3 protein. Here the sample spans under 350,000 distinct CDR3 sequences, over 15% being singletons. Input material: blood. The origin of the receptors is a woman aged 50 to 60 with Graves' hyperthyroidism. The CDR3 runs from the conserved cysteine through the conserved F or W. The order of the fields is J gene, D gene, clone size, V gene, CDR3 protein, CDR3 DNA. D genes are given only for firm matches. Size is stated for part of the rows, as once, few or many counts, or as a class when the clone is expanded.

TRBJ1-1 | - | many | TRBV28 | CASSGTAYYTEAFF | TGTGCCAGCAGTGGGACGGCTTATTACACTGAAGCTTTCTTT
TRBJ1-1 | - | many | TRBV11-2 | CASSHSLGAGTEAFF | TGTGCCAGCAGCCATTCTCTGGGGGCAGGCACTGAAGCTTTCTTT
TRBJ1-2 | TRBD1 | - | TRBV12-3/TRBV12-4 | CASSRDREDYGYTF | TGTGCCAGCAGCCGGGACAGGGAGGACTATGGCTACACCTTC
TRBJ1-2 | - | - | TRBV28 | CATFLYGYTF | TGTGCCACCTTTCTATATGGCTACACCTTC
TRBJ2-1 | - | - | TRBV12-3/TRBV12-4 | CASRLTTRVHEQFF | TGTGCCAGCAGACTTACCACGCGGGTCCATGAGCAGTTCTTC
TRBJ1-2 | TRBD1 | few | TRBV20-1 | CSARDSSRQGAGGYTF | TGCAGTGCTAGAGATAGTTCCCGACAGGGGGCGGGTGGCTACACCTTC
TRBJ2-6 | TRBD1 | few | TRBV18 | CASSQAGGLSGANVLTF | TGTGCCAGCTCACAGGCAGGGGGTCTCTCTGGGGCCAACGTCCTGACTTTC
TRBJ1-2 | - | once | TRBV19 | CASSRTVNYGYTF | TGTGCCAGTAGTAGGACAGTTAACTATGGCTACACCTTC
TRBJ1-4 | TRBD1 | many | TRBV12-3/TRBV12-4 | CASRPNRGSNEKLFF | TGTGCCAGCAGGCCAAACAGGGGGTCTAATGAAAAACTGTTTTTT
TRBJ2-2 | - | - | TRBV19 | CASSTVETFTGELFF | TGTGCCAGTAGTACTGTTGAGACATTCACCGGGGAGCTGTTTTTT
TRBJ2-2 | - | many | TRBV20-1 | CSAGPGTSGRELFF | TGCAGTGCAGGTCCCGGGACCTCCGGCCGGGAGCTGTTTTTT
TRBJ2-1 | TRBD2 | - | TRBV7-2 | CASSLEAGVENEQFF | TGTGCCAGCAGCTTAGAAGCGGGAGTGGAGAATGAGCAGTTCTTC
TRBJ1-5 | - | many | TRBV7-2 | CASSLVAGGNQPQHF | TGTGCCAGCAGCTTAGTGGCGGGAGGGAATCAGCCCCAGCATTTT
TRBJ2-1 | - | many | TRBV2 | CASKVDNEQFF | TGTGCCAGCAAGGTAGACAATGAGCAGTTCTTC
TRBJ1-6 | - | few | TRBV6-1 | CASSGRGNNSPLHF | TGTGCCAGTTCGGGCAGGGGAAACAATTCACCCCTCCACTTT
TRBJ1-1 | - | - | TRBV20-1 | CSARARGMENTEAFF | TGCAGTGCTAGAGCTCGGGGAATGGAGAACACTGAAGCTTTCTTT
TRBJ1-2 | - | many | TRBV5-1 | CASSSMEQINGYTF | TGCGCCAGCAGTTCTATGGAACAGATAAATGGCTACACCTTC
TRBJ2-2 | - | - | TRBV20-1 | CSARPDTATGELFF | TGCAGTGCTAGACCGGACACAGCGACCGGGGAGCTGTTTTTT